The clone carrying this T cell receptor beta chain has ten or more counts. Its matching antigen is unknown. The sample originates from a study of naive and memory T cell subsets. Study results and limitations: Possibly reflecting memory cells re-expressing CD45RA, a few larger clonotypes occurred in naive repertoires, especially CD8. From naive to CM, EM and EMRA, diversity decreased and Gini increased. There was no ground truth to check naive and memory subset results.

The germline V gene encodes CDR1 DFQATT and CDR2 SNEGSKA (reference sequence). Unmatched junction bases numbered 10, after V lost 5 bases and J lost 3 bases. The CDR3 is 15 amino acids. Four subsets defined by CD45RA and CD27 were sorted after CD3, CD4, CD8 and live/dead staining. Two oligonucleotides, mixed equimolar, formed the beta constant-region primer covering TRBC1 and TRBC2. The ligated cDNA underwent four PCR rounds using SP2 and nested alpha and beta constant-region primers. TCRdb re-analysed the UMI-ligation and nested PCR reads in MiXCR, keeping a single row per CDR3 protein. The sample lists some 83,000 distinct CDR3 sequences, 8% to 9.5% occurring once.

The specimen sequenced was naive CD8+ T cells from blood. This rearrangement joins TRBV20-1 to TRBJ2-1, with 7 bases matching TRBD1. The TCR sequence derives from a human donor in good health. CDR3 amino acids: CSAPPPTGVYNEQFF. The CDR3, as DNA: TGCAGTGCTCCCCCGCCCACAGGGGTCTACAATGAGCAGTTCTTC.